Listed here is a single T cell receptor (beta chain). Its antigen is still unknown. The assay that was used to sequence DNA from cultured CD4+ T cells was the Oncomine TCR Beta short-read assay. Genomic DNA was isolated from CD4+ T cells that had been cultured. Using its own MiXCR run on the PCR reads, TCRdb lists one record per CDR3 protein. Of 15,000 to 20,000 distinct CDR3 sequences listed, 45% to 70% are singletons. This entry is derived from a study of vaccination and CD4 T cells after COVID-19. The treatment denotes: roughly 11-day PBMC culture with coronavirus spike peptide pools or control peptides (ViraFEST assay). Fresh IL-2 medium replaced half the culture medium on days 3 and 7. Germline V gene lookup returns CDR1 MNHEY and CDR2 SMNVEV (reference sequence). This CDR3 comprises 13 residues. The junction had 5 bases not matched to a gene; V was cut back by 5 bases and J by 9 bases.

The clonotype originates from a human donor who had recovered from COVID-19. The chain joins TRBV27 to TRBJ2-2; 8 bases are a match to TRBD1. Sequencing was carried out using CD4+ T cells from blood, cultured in vitro. The CDR3 DNA reads as TGTGCCAGCAGTGAGCAGGGGGCCAGGGAGCTGTTTTTT. It encodes CASSEQGARELFF.